Listed below are T cell receptor beta chains from one sample, sequenced in a study of blood T cells in healthy people across ages. A single record per CDR3 protein comes from TCRdb applying MiXCR to the 5' RACE reads. The repertoire holds around 690,000 distinct CDR3 sequences, approximately 50% seen once, with 30% to 45% in the top ten. The sample taken for sequencing was blood. Source of these receptors: a man in his sixties in good health. CDR3s leave out the opening cysteine and the closing phenylalanine or tryptophan.

v_call	j_call	cdr3_aa
TRBV2	TRBJ1-6	ASSGWGQGNSPLH
TRBV5-1	TRBJ2-7	ASSPSTGGGEAQY
TRBV12-3/TRBV12-4	TRBJ2-6	ASWDRPSGANVLT
TRBV5-1	TRBJ2-1	ASSLGWTGLGDEQF
TRBV20-1	TRBJ2-3	SAGYVSGGEVDTQY
TRBV13	TRBJ1-1	ASSQQGMNTEAF
TRBV10-3	TRBJ2-3	AISESLAGVTDTQY
TRBV20-1	TRBJ1-2	SPREDRTYGYT
TRBV10-2	TRBJ1-5	ASSLDNPKYQPQH
TRBV20-1	TRBJ1-1	SANLKDPGKYTEAF
TRBV7-2	TRBJ2-7	ASSSMTSGFSSYEQY
TRBV10-3	TRBJ2-1	AISESHNEQF
TRBV12-5	TRBJ2-4	ASGPGQGANIQY
TRBV20-1	.	SARDTRGGVYEQY
TRBV20-1	TRBJ2-4	SARSGGKNIQY
TRBV27	TRBJ1-6	ASSLGPPNIYNSPLH
TRBV7-4	TRBJ1-4	ASSVRPTGVHEKLF
TRBV2	TRBJ2-3	ASSASADTQY
TRBV20-1	TRBJ1-4	SAREGGKEEKLF
TRBV7-9	TRBJ2-4	ASAGLKAKNIQY
TRBV6-6	TRBJ2-1	ASTPGAYNEQF
TRBV7-2	TRBJ2-7	ASSSGRGPYEQY
TRBV10-3	TRBJ2-5	AISRSGQETQY
TRBV7-9	TRBJ1-2	ASSLAGTAGYT
TRBV4-2	TRBJ2-1	ASSQHLGLAGSKYNEQF
TRBV10-3	TRBJ2-3	AISVADTQY
TRBV7-8	TRBJ2-5	ASSPGAMRGVQETQY
TRBV4-1	TRBJ2-7	ASSQPGQLHYEQY
TRBV6-5	TRBJ2-1	ASSPPSGVYNEQF
TRBV20-1	TRBJ2-5	SARRIIGTSHQETQY
TRBV6-6	TRBJ1-2	ASSYSQGEDGYT
TRBV6-2/TRBV6-3	.	ASSRDPAHEQY
TRBV25-1	TRBJ2-7	ASSEYGLGEQY
TRBV7-9	TRBJ2-5	ASSFWYGQETQY
TRBV7-2	TRBJ2-1	ASSLVFAGAGGRNEQF